This TCR beta chain was sequenced in a study of T cells after yellow fever vaccination. This clonotype occurred a few times. Its target is not known. Regarding the study as a whole: The CD4 compartment and the CD8 compartment contained a small share of clonotypes in common. Clones that expanded after primary vaccination mostly reappeared after the booster (nearly 98% CD4, 75% to 90% CD8).

Template switching with 5'RACE generated the TCR cDNA and added a universal primer site and UMIs. TCRdb re-called the 5' RACE reads through MiXCR, storing one row per CDR3 protein. This table has 150,000 to 200,000 distinct CDR3 sequences, approximately 9.9% appearing once. Specimen: CD8+ T cells sorted from PBMCs, collected 45 days after the yellow fever booster vaccination. The receptor comes from a man between 18 and 29 years old who received the YFV17D yellow fever vaccine.

The CDR3 loop is CASSQDGTWETQYF. The CDR3, as DNA: TGCGCCAGCAGCCAAGATGGAACTTGGGAGACCCAGTACTTC. The rearrangement joins TRBV4-1 to TRBJ2-5; D is undetermined. The V end was cut by 0 bases, the J end by 5 bases, with 10 bases between. CDR3 length: 14 amino acids. CDR1 and CDR2 (germline): MGHRA, YSYEKL.